This TCR beta chain was found in a study of breast tumors, draining lymph nodes, adjacent tissues. Via MiXCR, TCRdb re-called the multiplex PCR reads, giving one row per CDR3 protein. The table has under 75,000 distinct CDR3 sequences, 57% seen once. This clonotype was picked up many times. Antigen specificity is unknown. This CDR3 is built from 16 residues. V shed 5 bases and J 2 bases; nucleotides not matched to a gene: 6. General study points: Compared with lymph nodes, tumors were less diverse; compared with nontumor tissue, more. Tumor and nontumor repertoires were significantly more similar in luminal-like than in basal-like breast cancer.

The chain is built from TRBV12-3 or TRBV12-4 and TRBJ1-4, with TRBD1 identical over 9 bases. This TCR derives from a female donor with breast cancer. Some clones in this sample may be carry-over from other donors' samples. The source material was breast tumor tissue. The CDR3 loop reads CASSRTGGATNEKLFF. For the CDR3, the DNA is TGTGCCAGCAGTCGTACAGGGGGCGCGACTAATGAAAAACTGTTTTTT.